These 3 T cell receptor beta chains were sequenced from one sample in a study of T cell responses to AZD1222 COVID-19 vaccine. Data came from immunoSEQ multiplex PCR; TCRdb stores just in-frame clones and leaves some out. Among around 200,000 clones listed, around 94% were seen once. The sequenced sample was peripheral blood, obtained 28 days after the second AZD1222 dose. The receptors derive from an adult who received the AZD1222 COVID-19 vaccine.

This chain joins TRBV2 and TRBJ1-2, with 7 bases lining up with TRBD1. CDR1 is SNHLY, CDR2 FYNNEI, per germline. The J segment lost 4 bases and the V segment lost 9 bases, leaving 8 bases of the junction unmatched. There are 13 residues in the CDR3. The CDR3 DNA sequence: TGTGCCAGTAGGGACAGCCCCTCCTATGGCTACACCTTC. It is translated as CASRDSPSYGYTF.

V is TRBV9 and J is TRBJ2-1; D call uncertain. The CDR3 totals 13 residues. The germline CDR1 and CDR2 sequences are SGDLS and YYNGEE. Trimming left V 4 bases short and J 6 bases short, with 11 bases between. The chain's CDR3 is CASSPSRSNEQFF. CDR3 sequence (DNA): TGTGCCAGCAGCCCGAGCCGGTCCAATGAGCAGTTCTTC.

V and J are TRBV6-5 and TRBJ1-1, with D unclear. V was trimmed by 5 bases and J by 3 bases, leaving 10 bases between them. CDR1 MNHEY and CDR2 SVGAGI come from the germline V gene. This CDR3 is 13 amino acids long. CDR3 residues: CASSLGRDTEAFF. In nucleotides, the CDR3 is TGTGCCAGCAGTCTGGGTAGGGACACTGAAGCTTTCTTT.